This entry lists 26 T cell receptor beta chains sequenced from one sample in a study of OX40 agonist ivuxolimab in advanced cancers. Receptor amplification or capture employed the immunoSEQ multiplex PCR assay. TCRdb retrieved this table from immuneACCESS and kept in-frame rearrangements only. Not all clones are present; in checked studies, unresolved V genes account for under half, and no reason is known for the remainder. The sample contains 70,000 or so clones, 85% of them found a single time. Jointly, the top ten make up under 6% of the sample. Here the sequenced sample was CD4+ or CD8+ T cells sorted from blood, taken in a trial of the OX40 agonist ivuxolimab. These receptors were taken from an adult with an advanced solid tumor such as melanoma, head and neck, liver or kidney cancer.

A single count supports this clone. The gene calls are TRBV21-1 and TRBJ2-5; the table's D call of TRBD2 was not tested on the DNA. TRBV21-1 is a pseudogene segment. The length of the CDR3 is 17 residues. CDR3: CASSKTALAGGRETQYF. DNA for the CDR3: TGTGCCAGCAGCAAGACTGCCCTAGCGGGGGGGCGGGAGACCCAGTACTTC.

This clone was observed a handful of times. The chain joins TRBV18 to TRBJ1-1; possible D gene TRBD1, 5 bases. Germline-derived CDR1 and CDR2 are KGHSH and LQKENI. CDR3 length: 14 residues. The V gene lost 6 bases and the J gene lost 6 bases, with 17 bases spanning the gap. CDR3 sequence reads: CASSKKVGEAEAFF. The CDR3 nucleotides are TGTGCCAGCTCCAAGAAGGTAGGGGAAGCTGAAGCTTTCTTT. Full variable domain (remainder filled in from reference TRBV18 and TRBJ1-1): NAGVMQNPRHLVRRRGQEARLRCSPMKGHSHVYWYRQLPEEGLKFMVYLQKENIIDESGMPKERFSAEFPKEGPSILRIQQVVRGDSAAYFCASSKKVGEAEAFFGQGTRLTVV.

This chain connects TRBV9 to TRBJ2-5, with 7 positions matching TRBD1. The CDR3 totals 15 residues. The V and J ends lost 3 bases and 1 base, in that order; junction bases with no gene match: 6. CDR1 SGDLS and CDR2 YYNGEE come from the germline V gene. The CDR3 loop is CASSGLRTGQETQYF. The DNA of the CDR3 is TGTGCCAGCAGCGGCCTTAGGACAGGCCAAGAGACCCAGTACTTC.

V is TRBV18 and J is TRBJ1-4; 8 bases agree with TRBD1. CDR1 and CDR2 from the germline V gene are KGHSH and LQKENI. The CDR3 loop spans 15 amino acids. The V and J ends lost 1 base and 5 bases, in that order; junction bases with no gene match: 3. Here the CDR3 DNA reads TGTGCCAGCTCACCACGAAGGGACAGGAATGAAAAACTGTTTTTT. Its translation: CASSPRRDRNEKLFF. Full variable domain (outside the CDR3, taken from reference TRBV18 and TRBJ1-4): NAGVMQNPRHLVRRRGQEARLRCSPMKGHSHVYWYRQLPEEGLKFMVYLQKENIIDESGMPKERFSAEFPKEGPSILRIQQVVRGDSAAYFCASSPRRDRNEKLFFGSGTQLSVL.

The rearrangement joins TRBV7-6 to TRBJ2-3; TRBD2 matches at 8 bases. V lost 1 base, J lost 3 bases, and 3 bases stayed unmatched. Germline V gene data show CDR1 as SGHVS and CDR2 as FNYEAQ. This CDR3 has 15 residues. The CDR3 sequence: CASSLDGRETDTQYF. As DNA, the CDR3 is TGTGCCAGCAGCTTAGACGGGAGGGAGACAGATACGCAGTATTTT.

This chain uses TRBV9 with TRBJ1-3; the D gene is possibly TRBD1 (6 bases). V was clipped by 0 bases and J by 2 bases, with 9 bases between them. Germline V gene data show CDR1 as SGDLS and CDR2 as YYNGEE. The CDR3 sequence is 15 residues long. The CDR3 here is CASSVGGGPGNTIYF. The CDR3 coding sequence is TGTGCCAGCAGCGTAGGGGGGGGCCCTGGAAACACCATATATTTT.

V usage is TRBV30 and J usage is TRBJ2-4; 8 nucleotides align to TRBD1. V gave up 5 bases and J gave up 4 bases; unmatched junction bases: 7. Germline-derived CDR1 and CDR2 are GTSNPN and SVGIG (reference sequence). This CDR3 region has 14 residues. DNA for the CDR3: TGTGCCTGGTATCAGGGGGCTGGGAAAAACATTCAGTACTTC. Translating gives CAWYQGAGKNIQYF.

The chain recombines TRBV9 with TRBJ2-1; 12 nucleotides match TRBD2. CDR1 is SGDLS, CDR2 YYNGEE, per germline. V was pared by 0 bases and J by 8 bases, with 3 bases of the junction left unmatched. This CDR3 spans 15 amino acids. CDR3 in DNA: TGTGCCAGCAGCGTAGCGACTAGCGGGAGCGATGAGCAGTTCTTC. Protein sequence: CASSVATSGSDEQFF.

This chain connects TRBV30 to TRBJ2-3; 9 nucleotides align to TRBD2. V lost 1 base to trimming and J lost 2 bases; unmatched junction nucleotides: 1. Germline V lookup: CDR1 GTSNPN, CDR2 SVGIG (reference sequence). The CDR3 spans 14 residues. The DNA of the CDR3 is TGTGCCTGGAGTGCTAGCGGGAACACAGATACGCAGTATTTT. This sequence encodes CAWSASGNTDTQYF. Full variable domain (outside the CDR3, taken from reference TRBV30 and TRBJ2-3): SQTIHQWPATLVQPVGSPLSLECTVEGTSNPNLYWYRQAAGRGLQLLFYSVGIGQISSEVPQNLSASRPQDRQFILSSKKLLLSDSGFYLCAWSASGNTDTQYFGPGTRLTVL.

CDR3 nucleotide sequence: TGTGCCAGCAGCCGTAGATCCTACGAGCAGTACGTC. It translates to CASSRRSYEQYV. The gene calls are TRBV28 and TRBJ2-7; no clear D. This CDR3 comprises 12 residues. CDR1 MDHEN and CDR2 SYDVKM come from the germline V gene. Trimming stripped 6 bases from V and 1 base from J, with 7 bases between.

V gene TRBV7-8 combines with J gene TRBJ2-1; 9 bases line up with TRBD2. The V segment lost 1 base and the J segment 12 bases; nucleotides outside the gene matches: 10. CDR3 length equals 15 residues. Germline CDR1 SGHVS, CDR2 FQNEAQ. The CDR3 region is CASSLGASGAYGQFF. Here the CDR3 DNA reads TGTGCCAGCAGCTTAGGGGCTAGCGGGGCTTATGGGCAGTTCTTC.

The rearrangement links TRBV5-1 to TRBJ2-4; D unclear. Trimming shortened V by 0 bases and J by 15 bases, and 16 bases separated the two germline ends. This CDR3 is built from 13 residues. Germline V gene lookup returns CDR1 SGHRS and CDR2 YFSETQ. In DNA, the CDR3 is TGCGCCAGCAGCTTGGCCGGGCGCACCTTAGGGTACTTC. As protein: CASSLAGRTLGYF.

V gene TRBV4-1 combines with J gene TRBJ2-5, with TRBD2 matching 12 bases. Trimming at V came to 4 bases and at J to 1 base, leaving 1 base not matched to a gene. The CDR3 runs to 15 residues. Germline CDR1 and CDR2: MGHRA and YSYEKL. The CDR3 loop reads CASSRGLAGQETQYF. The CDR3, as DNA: TGCGCCAGCAGCCGGGGACTAGCGGGCCAAGAGACCCAGTACTTC.

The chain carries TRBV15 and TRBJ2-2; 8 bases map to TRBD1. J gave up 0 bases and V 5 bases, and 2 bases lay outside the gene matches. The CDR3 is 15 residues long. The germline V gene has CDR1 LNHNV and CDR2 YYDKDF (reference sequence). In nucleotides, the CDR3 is TGTGCCACCAGCCCGGACAGGGCGAACACCGGGGAGCTGTTTTTT. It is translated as CATSPDRANTGELFF.

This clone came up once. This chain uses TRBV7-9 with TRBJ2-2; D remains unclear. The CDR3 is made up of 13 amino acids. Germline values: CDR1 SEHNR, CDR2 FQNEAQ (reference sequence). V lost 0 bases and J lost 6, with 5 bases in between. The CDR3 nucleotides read TGTGCCAGCAGCTTAGCGCCGGCCGGGGAGCTGTTTTTT. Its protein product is CASSLAPAGELFF.

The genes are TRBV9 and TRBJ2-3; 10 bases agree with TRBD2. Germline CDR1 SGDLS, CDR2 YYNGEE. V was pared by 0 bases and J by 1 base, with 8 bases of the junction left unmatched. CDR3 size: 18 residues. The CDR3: CASSVASGSAAGTDTQYF. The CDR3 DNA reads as TGTGCCAGCAGCGTAGCTAGCGGGAGCGCCGCCGGCACAGATACGCAGTATTTT.

CDR3: CARSLGGEGANEKLFF. In DNA, the CDR3 is TGTGCCAGAAGCTTGGGAGGGGAAGGAGCTAATGAAAAACTGTTTTTT. The chain uses TRBV5-3 and TRBJ1-4, with D perhaps matching TRBD1 (5 bases). TRBV5-3 belongs to the ORF category, with a function that is uncertain. The CDR3 loop spans 16 amino acids. Trimming cost V 0 bases and J 3 bases, with 12 bases left between them.

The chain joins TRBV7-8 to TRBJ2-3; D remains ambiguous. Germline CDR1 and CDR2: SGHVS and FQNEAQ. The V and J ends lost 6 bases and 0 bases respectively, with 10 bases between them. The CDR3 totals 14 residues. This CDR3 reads CASRRATSTDTQYF. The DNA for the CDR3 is TGTGCCAGCAGAAGAGCGACCAGCACAGATACGCAGTATTTT.

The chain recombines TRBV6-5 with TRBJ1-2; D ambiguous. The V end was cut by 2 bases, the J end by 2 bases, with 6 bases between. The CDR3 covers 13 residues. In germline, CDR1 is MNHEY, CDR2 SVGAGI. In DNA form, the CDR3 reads TGTGCCAGCAGTTACGGGGAAAACTATGGCTACACCTTC. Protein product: CASSYGENYGYTF.

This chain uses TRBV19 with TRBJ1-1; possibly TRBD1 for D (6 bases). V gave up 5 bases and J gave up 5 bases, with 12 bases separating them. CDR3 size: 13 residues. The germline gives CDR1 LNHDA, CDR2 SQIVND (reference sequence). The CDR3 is CASSYRANTEAFF. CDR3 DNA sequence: TGTGCCAGTAGTTACAGGGCAAATACTGAAGCTTTCTTT.

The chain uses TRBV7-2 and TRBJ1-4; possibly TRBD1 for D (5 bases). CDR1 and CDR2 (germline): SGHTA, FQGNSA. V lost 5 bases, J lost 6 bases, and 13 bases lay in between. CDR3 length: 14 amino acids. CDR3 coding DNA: TGTGCCAGCAGCCAGGGAGGACTCGATGAAAAACTGTTTTTT. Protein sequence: CASSQGGLDEKLFF.

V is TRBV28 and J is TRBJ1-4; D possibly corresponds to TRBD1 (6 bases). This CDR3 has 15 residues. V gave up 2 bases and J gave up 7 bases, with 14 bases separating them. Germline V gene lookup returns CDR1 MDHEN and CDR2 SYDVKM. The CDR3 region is CASSLLGGRSEKLFF. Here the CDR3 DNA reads TGTGCCAGCAGTTTACTAGGGGGGCGGAGTGAAAAACTGTTTTTT.

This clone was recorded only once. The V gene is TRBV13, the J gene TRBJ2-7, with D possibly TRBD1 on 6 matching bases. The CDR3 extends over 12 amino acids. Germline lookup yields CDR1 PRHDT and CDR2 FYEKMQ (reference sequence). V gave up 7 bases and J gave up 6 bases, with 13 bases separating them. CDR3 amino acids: CASTGQRSEQYF. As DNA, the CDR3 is TGTGCCAGCACTGGACAGAGGAGCGAGCAGTACTTC.

The chain's CDR3 is CASSLEGGRGPGELFF. The CDR3 nucleotides are TGCGCCAGCAGCTTGGAAGGCGGCAGGGGGCCCGGGGAGCTGTTTTTT. The chain carries TRBV5-1 and TRBJ2-2, with 8 bases aligning to TRBD1. The V gene end was trimmed by 0 bases and the J gene end by 6 bases; junction bases not matched to a gene: 7. The V gene's germline CDR1 is SGHRS and CDR2 YFSETQ. CDR3 size: 16 residues.

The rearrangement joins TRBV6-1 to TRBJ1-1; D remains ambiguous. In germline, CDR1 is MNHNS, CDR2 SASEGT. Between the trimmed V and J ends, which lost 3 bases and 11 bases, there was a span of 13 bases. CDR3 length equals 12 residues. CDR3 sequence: CASSERNRMAFF. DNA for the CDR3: TGTGCCAGCAGTGAGCGGAATCGGATGGCTTTCTTT.

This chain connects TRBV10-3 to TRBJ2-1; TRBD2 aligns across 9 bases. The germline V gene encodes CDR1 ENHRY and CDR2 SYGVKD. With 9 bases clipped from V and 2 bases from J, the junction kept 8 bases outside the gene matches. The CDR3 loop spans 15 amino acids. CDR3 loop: CAIAEAGGPYNEQFF. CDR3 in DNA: TGTGCCATAGCTGAGGCGGGGGGGCCCTACAATGAGCAGTTCTTC.